One sample yielded the 3 T cell receptor beta chains listed below, sequenced in a study of read filtering for tumor transcriptome and immune sequencing. From approximately 430 ng of RNA, a library with molecular barcoded alpha/delta and beta/gamma adaptors was made. MiXCR was run by TCRdb on the reads, yielding one entry per CDR3 protein. The sample lists more than 45,000 distinct CDR3 sequences, roughly 18% occurring once. The specimen was a population of CD138-negative cells sorted from bone marrow. These receptors came from a donor at least 40 years old with multiple myeloma.

This chain links TRBV11-2 with TRBJ2-7; TRBD2 matches 7 bases. Unmatched junction bases numbered 14, after V lost 7 bases and J lost 5 bases. Germline lookup yields CDR1 SGHAT and CDR2 FQNNGV. The CDR3 length is 15 residues. In DNA form, the CDR3 reads TGTGCCAGCAACCCGGTGTGGGCGGGAGAAAACGAGCAGTACTTC. Protein: CASNPVWAGENEQYF.

The chain joins TRBV27 to TRBJ2-1; D remains unclear. This CDR3 is 14 amino acids long. V lost 8 bases and J lost 0, with 11 bases in between. Per germline, CDR1 MNHEY and CDR2 SMNVEV (reference sequence). The CDR3 bases are TGTGCCAGCCTCCCCGGGTCCTCCTACAATGAGCAGTTCTTC. Translated, it gives CASLPGSSYNEQFF.

This clonotype was detected ten times or more. The V gene is TRBV29-1, the J gene TRBJ2-1; tentative D call: TRBD2 (5 bases). The V and J ends lost 4 bases and 6 bases respectively, with 10 bases between them. Germline V gene lookup returns CDR1 SQVTM and CDR2 ANQGSEA. The CDR3 contains 12 residues. The CDR3 sequence: CSVGTGSNEQFF. The CDR3 DNA reads TGCAGCGTTGGGACGGGGTCCAATGAGCAGTTCTTC.